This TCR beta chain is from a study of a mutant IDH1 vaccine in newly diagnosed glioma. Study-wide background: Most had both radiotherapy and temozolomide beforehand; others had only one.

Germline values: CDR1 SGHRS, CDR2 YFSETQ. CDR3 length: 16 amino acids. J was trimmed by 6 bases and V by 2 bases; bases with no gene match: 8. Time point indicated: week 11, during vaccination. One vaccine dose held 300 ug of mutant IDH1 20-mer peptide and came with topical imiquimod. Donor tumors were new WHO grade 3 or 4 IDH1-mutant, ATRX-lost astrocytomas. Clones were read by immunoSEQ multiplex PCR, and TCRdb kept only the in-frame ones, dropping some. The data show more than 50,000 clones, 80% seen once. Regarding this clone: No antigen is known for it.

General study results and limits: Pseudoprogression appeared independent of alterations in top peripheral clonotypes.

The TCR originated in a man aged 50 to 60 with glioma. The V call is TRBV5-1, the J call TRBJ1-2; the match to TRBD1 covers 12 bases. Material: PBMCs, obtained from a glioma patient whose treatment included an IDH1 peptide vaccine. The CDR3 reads CASSFGTGGAPDGYTF. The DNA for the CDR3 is TGCGCCAGCAGCTTCGGGACAGGGGGCGCCCCTGATGGCTACACCTTC.